These 24 T cell receptor beta chains came from one sample sequenced in a study of blood T cell repertoires in COVID-19. TCRdb's copy holds only in-frame clones and misses some; the assay was immunoSEQ multiplex PCR. The table has roughly 300,000 clones, just over 85% seen once. Sequenced material: PBMCs or T cells enriched from blood (not recorded which). The receptors here all came from a man aged 25-40 years who had recovered from COVID-19.

Here the CDR3 reads CASSSTLPGGGTNYGYTF. CDR3 nucleotides: TGCGCCAGCAGCTCAACCCTTCCCGGGGGGGGGACTAACTATGGCTACACCTTC. This chain uses TRBV5-1 with TRBJ1-2; TRBD1 is a possible D gene (5 bases). The V end lost 3 bases, the J end lost 0 bases, and 21 bases lay between the germline ends. CDR1 SGHRS and CDR2 YFSETQ come from the germline V gene. The CDR3 sequence is 18 residues long.

This clone came up once. The gene calls are TRBV28 and TRBJ1-6; the D is unclear. V lost 2 bases to trimming and J lost 0 bases, with 8 bases between them. In germline, CDR1 is MDHEN, CDR2 SYDVKM. The CDR3 totals 16 residues. CDR3 sequence: CASSLPYSSYNSPLHF. CDR3 bases: TGTGCCAGCAGTTTACCGTATAGCTCCTATAATTCACCCCTCCACTTT.

J is TRBJ2-2 and V is TRBV9; TRBD1 aligns across 9 bases. After removal of 0 bases from V and 6 bases from J, the junction contained 3 bases not matched to a gene. This CDR3 spans 15 amino acids. In germline, CDR1 is SGDLS, CDR2 YYNGEE. The CDR3 DNA reads TGTGCCAGCAGCGTAGTGCGACAGGGGGCCGGGGAGCTGTTTTTT. This codes for CASSVVRQGAGELFF.

Only one count was recorded for this clone. The chain joins TRBV7-9 to TRBJ2-5; 9 nucleotides match TRBD2. Trimming removed 2 bases from V and 5 bases from J; junction bases left unmatched: 6. The length of the CDR3 is 15 residues. Germline V gives CDR1 SEHNR, CDR2 FQNEAQ (reference sequence). The CDR3 spells CASSLPAGGIETQYF. The CDR3 nucleotides read TGTGCCAGCAGCTTACCAGCGGGAGGTATCGAGACCCAGTACTTC.

This clone was seen once. This chain links TRBV9 with TRBJ2-3; a weak D match, TRBD2 (7 bases). This CDR3 region has 19 residues. V was pared by 0 bases and J by 0 bases, with 20 bases between. Germline CDR1 is SGDLS and CDR2 is YYNGEE. CDR3 in amino acids: CASSVAIPGGATSTDTQYF. CDR3 DNA: TGTGCCAGCAGCGTAGCCATTCCTGGGGGGGCGACTAGCACAGATACGCAGTATTTT.

The chain couples TRBV29-1 to TRBJ1-2, with 7 bases aligning to TRBD1. The CDR3 contains 15 residues. The V segment lost 4 bases and the J segment 3 bases; nucleotides outside the gene matches: 11. Germline CDR1 reads SQVTM; CDR2 reads ANQGSEA. The DNA of the CDR3 is TGCAGCGTTGCCATTAAGGGGGCTCTTGACTATGGCTACACCTTC. Its protein product is CSVAIKGALDYGYTF.

The chain couples TRBV4-1 to TRBJ2-3, with 13 bases fitting TRBD2. The J segment lost 1 base and the V segment lost 0 bases, leaving 4 bases of the junction unmatched. The CDR3 spans 18 residues. Germline V gene data show CDR1 as MGHRA and CDR2 as YSYEKL. CDR3 coding DNA: TGCGCCAGCAGCCAAGATCGGACTAGCGGGAGTGGCACAGATACGCAGTATTTT. Residues: CASSQDRTSGSGTDTQYF.

The chain recombines TRBV28 with TRBJ2-7, with 11 bases matching TRBD2. CDR3 length equals 15 residues. V gave up 2 bases and J gave up 0 bases; unmatched junction bases: 0. Looked up from germline, CDR1 is MDHEN and CDR2 is SYDVKM. This CDR3 reads CASSLGTSGSYEQYF. The DNA for the CDR3 is TGTGCCAGCAGTTTAGGGACTAGCGGCTCCTACGAGCAGTACTTC.

This clone was seen once. V usage is TRBV21-1 and J usage is TRBJ1-2. TRBV21-1 corresponds to a pseudogene. This CDR3 is built from 12 residues. Here the CDR3 DNA reads TGTGCCAGCAGCCGAGGCGGGTTTGGCTACACCTTC. Residues: CASSRGGFGYTF.

The count of this clone is one. V and J are TRBV6-1 and TRBJ2-7, with D hard to call. Looked up from germline, CDR1 is MNHNS and CDR2 is SASEGT. The V and J ends lost 0 bases and 4 bases respectively, with 7 bases between them. The CDR3 has 13 amino acids. The CDR3 reads CASSEAQFYEQYF. DNA of the CDR3: TGTGCCAGCAGTGAAGCGCAGTTTTACGAGCAGTACTTC.

The chain links TRBV6-5 to TRBJ1-1; TRBD1 aligns across 7 bases. This CDR3 spans 15 amino acids. Germline V gene sequence: CDR1 MNHEY, CDR2 SVGAGI. V gave up 7 bases and J gave up 7 bases; unmatched junction bases: 15. The CDR3, as DNA: TGTGCCAGCACCCTGGTGGGTGGGACAGTCGGTGAAGCTTTCTTT. This gives the protein CASTLVGGTVGEAFF.

V gene TRBV16 combines with J gene TRBJ2-2; D possibly corresponds to TRBD1 (6 bases). Germline loops: CDR1 KGHSY, CDR2 FQNENV. Trimming cost V 2 bases and J 0 bases, with 7 bases left between them. This CDR3 comprises 15 residues. CDR3 bases: TGTGCCAGCAGCCAAGGACAGTCGAACACCGGGGAGCTGTTTTTT. It is translated as CASSQGQSNTGELFF.

The count of this clone is one. The chain carries TRBV7-2 and TRBJ1-5, with D possibly matching TRBD1 (5 bases). Trimming stripped 5 bases from V and 2 bases from J, with 13 bases between. The CDR3 totals 15 residues. Germline CDR1 SGHTA, CDR2 FQGNSA. The CDR3: CASSRQGVGNQPQHF. Written as DNA, the CDR3 is TGTGCCAGCAGCCGCCAGGGTGTTGGCAATCAGCCCCAGCATTTT.

This clone was recorded once. The chain couples TRBV6-5 to TRBJ1-2; D is unresolved. The ends were cut back, 0 bases at V and 4 bases at J, with 6 bases in the middle. Germline CDR1 is MNHEY and CDR2 is SVGAGI. The CDR3 has 13 residues. The CDR3 is CASSYSSVYGYTF. CDR3 nucleotide sequence: TGTGCCAGCAGTTACTCGAGCGTCTATGGCTACACCTTC.

The rearrangement links TRBV11-2 to TRBJ2-7, with TRBD2 as a possible D gene (5 bases). This CDR3 spans 15 amino acids. CDR1 SGHAT and CDR2 FQNNGV come from the germline V gene. The ends were cut back, 0 bases at V and 0 bases at J, with 9 bases in the middle. The DNA for the CDR3 is TGTGCCAGCAGCTTAGATGCGGGCCCCTCCTACGAGCAGTACTTC. As protein: CASSLDAGPSYEQYF.

J is TRBJ2-5 and V is TRBV5-6; TRBD1 matches 7 bases. The V gene end was trimmed by 0 bases and the J gene end by 3 bases; junction bases not matched to a gene: 5. Germline CDR1 reads SGHDT; CDR2 reads YYEEEE. This CDR3 has 15 residues. CDR3 sequence reads: CASSLVVTGKETQYF. In DNA, the CDR3 is TGTGCCAGCAGCTTGGTTGTGACAGGGAAAGAGACCCAGTACTTC.

V usage is TRBV5-5 and J usage is TRBJ1-1; the D gene is possibly TRBD1 (5 bases). Deletions cut 4 bases from V and 4 bases from J, with 14 bases between. The CDR3 totals 14 residues. Per the germline V gene, CDR1 is SGHKS and CDR2 is YYEKEE (reference sequence). CDR3 protein: CASSPPTVITEAFF. The CDR3 coding sequence is TGTGCCAGCAGCCCCCCGACAGTCATCACTGAAGCTTTCTTT.

This chain uses TRBV7-2 with TRBJ2-6; tentative D call: TRBD2 (5 bases). Germline V gives CDR1 SGHTA, CDR2 FQGNSA. Trimming pared 5 bases from V and 0 bases from J, leaving 20 bases between. This CDR3 comprises 19 residues. The CDR3 is CASSPEERTTSSGANVLTF. CDR3 DNA: TGTGCCAGCAGCCCGGAAGAGCGGACGACCTCCTCTGGGGCCAACGTCCTGACTTTC.

This chain uses TRBV10-3 with TRBJ2-5; possible D gene TRBD2, 5 bases. The CDR3 totals 14 residues. CDR1 and CDR2 from the germline V gene are ENHRY and SYGVKD. Trimming left V 0 bases short and J 6 bases short, with 11 bases between. The CDR3 nucleotides read TGTGCCATCAGTGAGTCGTCTTGGGAGAAGACCCAGTACTTC. This translates into CAISESSWEKTQYF.

This clone was detected a few times. The chain uses TRBV10-3 and TRBJ1-3, with D maybe TRBD1 (6 bases). From germline, CDR1 is ENHRY and CDR2 SYGVKD. This CDR3 comprises 15 residues. V shed 5 bases and J shed 3 bases, with 14 bases lying between them. DNA for the CDR3: TGTGCCATCAGTCCTCAAACAGGGATTGGAAACACCATATATTTT. Translated: CAISPQTGIGNTIYF.

To note about this clone: This same CDR3 is encoded by further DNA sequences in the sample. The chain recombines TRBV18 with TRBJ2-5; 10 bases align to TRBD1. The V gene end was trimmed by 3 bases and the J gene end by 3 bases; junction bases not matched to a gene: 1. The germline V gene encodes CDR1 KGHSH and CDR2 LQKENI. This CDR3 contains 14 residues. CDR3 coding DNA: TGTGCCAGCTCACCCGGGACAGGGGAAGAGACCCAGTACTTC. It specifies CASSPGTGEETQYF.

The J gene is TRBJ1-1, the V gene TRBV10-2; D unresolved. Trimming pared 6 bases from V and 1 base from J, leaving 6 bases between. CDR3 length: 12 residues. From germline, CDR1 is WSHSY and CDR2 SAAADI. DNA for the CDR3: TGCGCCAGCAGCTCAGGGAACACTGAAGCTTTCTTT. This translates into CASSSGNTEAFF.

J is TRBJ2-3 and V is TRBV18; a possible D gene is TRBD2 (6 bases). Germline V lookup: CDR1 KGHSH, CDR2 LQKENI. The length of the CDR3 is 17 residues. The V and J ends lost 0 bases and 4 bases respectively, with 17 bases between them. CDR3 nucleotide sequence: TGTGCCAGCTCACCACCGGGTGGCGGGATCCAGGCAGATACGCAGTATTTT. It specifies CASSPPGGGIQADTQYF.

This clone was detected a few times. The DNA for the CDR3 is TGTGCCAGCAGCTACGACAGTGACTATGGCTACACCTTC. Translating it yields CASSYDSDYGYTF. The chain has TRBV5-4 and TRBJ1-2, with a weak D call TRBD1 (5 bases). Trimming removed 3 bases at V and 3 bases at J, with 9 bases between. The CDR3 contains 13 residues. Germline V CDR1 and CDR2: SGHNT, YYREEE (reference sequence). Together with reference TRBV5-4 and TRBJ1-2, the CDR3 gives the full variable domain: ETGVTQSPTHLIKTRGQQVTLRCSSQSGHNTVSWYQQALGQGPQFIFQYYREEENGRGNFPPRFSGLQFPNYSSELNVNALELDDSALYLCASSYDSDYGYTFGSGTRLTVV.